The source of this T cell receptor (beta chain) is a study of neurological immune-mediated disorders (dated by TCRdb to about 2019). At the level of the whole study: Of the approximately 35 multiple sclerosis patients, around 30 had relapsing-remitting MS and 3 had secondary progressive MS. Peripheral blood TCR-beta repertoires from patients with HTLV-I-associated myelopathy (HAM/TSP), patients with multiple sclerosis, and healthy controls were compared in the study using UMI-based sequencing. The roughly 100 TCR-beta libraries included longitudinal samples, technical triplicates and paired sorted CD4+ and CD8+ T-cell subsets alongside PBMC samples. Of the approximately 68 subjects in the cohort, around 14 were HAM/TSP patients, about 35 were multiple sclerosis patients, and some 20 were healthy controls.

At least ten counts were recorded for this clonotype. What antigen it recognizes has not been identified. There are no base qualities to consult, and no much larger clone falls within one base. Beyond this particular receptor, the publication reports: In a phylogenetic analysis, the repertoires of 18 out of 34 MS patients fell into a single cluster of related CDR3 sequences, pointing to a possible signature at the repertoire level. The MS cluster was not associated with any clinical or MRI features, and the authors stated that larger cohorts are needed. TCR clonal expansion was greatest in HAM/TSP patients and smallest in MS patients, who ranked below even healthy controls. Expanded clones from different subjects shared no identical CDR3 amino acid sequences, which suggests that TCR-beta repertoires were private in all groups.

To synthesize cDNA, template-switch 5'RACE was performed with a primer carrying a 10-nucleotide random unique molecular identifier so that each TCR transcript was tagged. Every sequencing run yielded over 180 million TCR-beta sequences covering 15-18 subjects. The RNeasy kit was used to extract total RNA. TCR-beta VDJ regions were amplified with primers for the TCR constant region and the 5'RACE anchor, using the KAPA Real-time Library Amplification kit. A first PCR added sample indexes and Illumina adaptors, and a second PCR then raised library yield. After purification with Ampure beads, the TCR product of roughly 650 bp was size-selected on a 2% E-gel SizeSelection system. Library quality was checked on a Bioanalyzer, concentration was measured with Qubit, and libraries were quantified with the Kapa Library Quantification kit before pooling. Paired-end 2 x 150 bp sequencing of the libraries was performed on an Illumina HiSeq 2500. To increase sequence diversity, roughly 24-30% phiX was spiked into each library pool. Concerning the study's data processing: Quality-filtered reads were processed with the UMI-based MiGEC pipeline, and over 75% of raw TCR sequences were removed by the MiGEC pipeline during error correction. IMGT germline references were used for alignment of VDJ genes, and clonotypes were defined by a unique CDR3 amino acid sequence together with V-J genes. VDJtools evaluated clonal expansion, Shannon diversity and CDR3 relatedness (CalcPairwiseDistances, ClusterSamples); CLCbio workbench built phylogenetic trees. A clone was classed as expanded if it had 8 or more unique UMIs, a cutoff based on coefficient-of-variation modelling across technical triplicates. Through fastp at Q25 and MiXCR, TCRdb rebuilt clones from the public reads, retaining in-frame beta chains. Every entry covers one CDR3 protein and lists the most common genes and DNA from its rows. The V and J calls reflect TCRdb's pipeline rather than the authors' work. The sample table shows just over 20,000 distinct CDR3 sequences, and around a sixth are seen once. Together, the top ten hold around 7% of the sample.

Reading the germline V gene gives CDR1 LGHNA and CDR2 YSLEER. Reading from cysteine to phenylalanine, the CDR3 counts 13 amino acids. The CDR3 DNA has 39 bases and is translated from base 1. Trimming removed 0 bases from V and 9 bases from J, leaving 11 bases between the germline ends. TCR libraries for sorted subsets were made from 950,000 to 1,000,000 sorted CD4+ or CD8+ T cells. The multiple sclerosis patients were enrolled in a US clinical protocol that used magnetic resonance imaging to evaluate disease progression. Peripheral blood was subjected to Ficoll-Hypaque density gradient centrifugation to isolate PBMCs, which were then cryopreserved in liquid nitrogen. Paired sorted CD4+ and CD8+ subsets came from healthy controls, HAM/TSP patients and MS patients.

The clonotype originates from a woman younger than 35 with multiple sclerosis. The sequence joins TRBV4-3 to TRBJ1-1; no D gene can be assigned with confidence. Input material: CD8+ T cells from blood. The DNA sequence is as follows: TGCGCCAGCAGCCAAGACCGGGCAGAAAAAGCTTTCTTT. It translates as CASSQDRAEKAFF.